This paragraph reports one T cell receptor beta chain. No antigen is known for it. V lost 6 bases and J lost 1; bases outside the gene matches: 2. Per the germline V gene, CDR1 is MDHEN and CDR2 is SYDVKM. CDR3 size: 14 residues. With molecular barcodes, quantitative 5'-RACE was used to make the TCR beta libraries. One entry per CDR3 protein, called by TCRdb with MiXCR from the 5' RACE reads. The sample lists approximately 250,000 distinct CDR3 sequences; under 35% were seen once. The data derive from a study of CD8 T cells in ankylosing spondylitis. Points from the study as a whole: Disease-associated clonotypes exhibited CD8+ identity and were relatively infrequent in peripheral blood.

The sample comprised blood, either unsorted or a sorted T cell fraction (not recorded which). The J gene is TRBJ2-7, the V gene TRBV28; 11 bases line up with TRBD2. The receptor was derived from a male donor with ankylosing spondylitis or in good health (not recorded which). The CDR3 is CASRRTSGSYEQYF. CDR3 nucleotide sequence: TGTGCCAGCAGGCGGACTAGCGGGTCCTACGAGCAGTACTTC.